A selection of T cell receptor beta chains follows, all from one sample in a study of shared clonotypes between healthy human individuals. Profiling relied on immunoSEQ multiplex PCR, and the TCRdb table lists in-frame clones only, not all of them. The sample carries about 2.5 million clones, around 92% recorded once. The sample taken for sequencing was naive CD4+ T cells from PBMCs. The receptor source for this set is a man aged 18 to 29 in good health. Some clones in this sample may be carry-over from other donors' samples. The CDR3 runs from the conserved cysteine through the conserved F or W. Fields, in order: J gene, V gene, D gene, clone size, CDR3 DNA, CDR3 protein. D genes are given only for firm matches. Not every row has a clone size; where given, it reads once, few, many or a size class.

j_call: TRBJ2-7
v_call: TRBV30
d_call: TRBD1
clone_size: .
cdr3_nt: TGTGCCTGGAGTCCCTCCGTTGGAATAACCGGGACAGGGAGGGAAGAGCAGTACTTC
cdr3_aa: CAWSPSVGITGTGREEQYF

j_call: TRBJ2-5
v_call: TRBV4-1
d_call: TRBD1
clone_size: .
cdr3_nt: TGCGCCAGCAGCCAAAGACAGGGGCTTTCCCCGTTCCAAGAGACCCAGTACTTC
cdr3_aa: CASSQRQGLSPFQETQYF

j_call: TRBJ2-7
v_call: TRBV5-1
d_call: .
clone_size: .
cdr3_nt: TGCGCCAGCAGCTTGGGGGGCCTAGGGCCCTACGAGCAGTACTTC
cdr3_aa: CASSLGGLGPYEQYF

j_call: TRBJ2-3
v_call: TRBV20-1
d_call: .
clone_size: .
cdr3_nt: TGCAGTGCTCCCCTAGCGGATACGCAGTATTTT
cdr3_aa: CSAPLADTQYF

j_call: TRBJ1-3
v_call: TRBV6-9
d_call: TRBD1
clone_size: .
cdr3_nt: TGTGCCAGCACCGCCCGGACAGGGGCAGGAAACACCATATATTTT
cdr3_aa: CASTARTGAGNTIYF

j_call: TRBJ1-2
v_call: TRBV7-9
d_call: .
clone_size: few
cdr3_nt: TGTGCCAGCACTATCACGGGGGACCGCTATGGCTACACCTTC
cdr3_aa: CASTITGDRYGYTF

j_call: TRBJ2-3
v_call: TRBV6-1
d_call: TRBD1
clone_size: .
cdr3_nt: TGTGCCAGCACACCCCGGGACAGGCTCACAGATACGCAGTATTTT
cdr3_aa: CASTPRDRLTDTQYF

j_call: TRBJ1-6
v_call: TRBV4-2
d_call: .
clone_size: .
cdr3_nt: TGTGCCAGCAGCCAATTGGGGGACTCACCCCTCCACTTT
cdr3_aa: CASSQLGDSPLHF

j_call: TRBJ2-1
v_call: TRBV10-3
d_call: TRBD2
clone_size: .
cdr3_nt: TGTGCCATCGGTGGGAGGCCAGCGGGGGGCAATGAGCAGTTCTTC
cdr3_aa: CAIGGRPAGGNEQFF

j_call: TRBJ1-4
v_call: TRBV5-5
d_call: .
clone_size: .
cdr3_nt: TGTGCCAGCAGCTTAGGGTTCGGAGAAAAACTGTTTTTT
cdr3_aa: CASSLGFGEKLFF

j_call: TRBJ2-1
v_call: TRBV7-3
d_call: TRBD2
clone_size: .
cdr3_nt: TGTGCCAGCAGCCTTAGCGGGAGGACCAACAATGAGCAGTTCTTC
cdr3_aa: CASSLSGRTNNEQFF

j_call: TRBJ2-3
v_call: TRBV7-9
d_call: .
clone_size: .
cdr3_nt: TGTGCCAGCAGCCGCAACTCGTACACAGATACGCAGTATTTT
cdr3_aa: CASSRNSYTDTQYF

j_call: TRBJ1-5
v_call: TRBV28
d_call: .
clone_size: .
cdr3_nt: TGTGCCAGCAGGATTGAGGGAGGCCATCAGCCCCAGCATTTT
cdr3_aa: CASRIEGGHQPQHF

j_call: TRBJ2-1
v_call: TRBV30
d_call: TRBD2
clone_size: .
cdr3_nt: TGTGCCTGGAGTCGGGAGGGCCCTACTGAGCAGTTCTTC
cdr3_aa: CAWSREGPTEQFF

j_call: TRBJ1-1
v_call: TRBV5-6
d_call: .
clone_size: .
cdr3_nt: TGTGCCAGCAGCTTGGTCTTCGTCTGGGCAGACAGCCGCACTGAAGCTTTCTTT
cdr3_aa: CASSLVFVWADSRTEAFF

j_call: TRBJ1-2
v_call: TRBV28
d_call: .
clone_size: few
cdr3_nt: TGTGCCAGCGGACAGAACTATGGCTACACCTTC
cdr3_aa: CASGQNYGYTF

j_call: TRBJ2-7
v_call: TRBV9
d_call: .
clone_size: .
cdr3_nt: TGTGCCAGCAGCTCTCACCTGGGGGAGCAGTACTTC
cdr3_aa: CASSSHLGEQYF

j_call: TRBJ1-1
v_call: TRBV19
d_call: TRBD1
clone_size: .
cdr3_nt: TGTGCCAGTAGTAATCGCAGACAGGGGGGTACTGAAGCTTTCTTT
cdr3_aa: CASSNRRQGGTEAFF

j_call: TRBJ2-3
v_call: TRBV5-4
d_call: .
clone_size: once
cdr3_nt: TGTGCCAGCAGTTTGGGGATTAGCACAGATACGCAGTATTTT
cdr3_aa: CASSLGISTDTQYF

j_call: TRBJ1-5
v_call: TRBV7-9
d_call: TRBD1
clone_size: .
cdr3_nt: TGTGCCAGCAGCTTAGCCGGGACAGGGGAGCGGCCCCAGCATTTT
cdr3_aa: CASSLAGTGERPQHF